The TCR beta chain described here comes from a study of blood T cell repertoires in COVID-19. Study in general: COVID-19 samples, acute and convalescent, were from the United States, Italy and Spain. Sample material is recorded as cDNA or gDNA derived from T cells, B-cell-depleted T cells, or PBMCs.

As originally analysed: Amplification from reference gene primers served as the basis for estimated nucleated cell counts. Only in-frame clones appear in the TCRdb table, and some are missing; sequencing was by immunoSEQ multiplex PCR. V and J calls and clone size are as listed in that table; D and trimming were resolved from the DNA. The table shows 15,000 to 17,000 clones, with more than 85% occurring only once. CDR1 is MDHEN, CDR2 SYDVKM, per germline. The CDR3 extends over 17 amino acids. Trimming removed 6 bases from V and 5 bases from J, with 23 bases in between. Sequencing used peripheral blood. The rearrangement links TRBV28 to TRBJ1-5; D possibly corresponds to TRBD1 (5 bases). This clonotype originated in a man in his 60s with acute or convalescent COVID-19. The CDR3, as DNA: TGTGCCAGCAGGCCCACAGGAAGCTTTCTCCATGATCAGCCCCAGCATTTT. Protein sequence: CASRPTGSFLHDQPQHF.